The next 2 T cell receptor beta chains were all read from a single sample in a study of T cell responses to AZD1222 COVID-19 vaccine. Profiling relied on immunoSEQ multiplex PCR, and the TCRdb table lists in-frame clones only, not all of them. The sample has approximately 130,000 clones, over 85% seen once. The sequences come from peripheral blood, collected on day 0 of AZD1222 vaccination. These receptor sequences come from an adult in good health.

This clone was seen only once. This chain connects TRBV12-5 to TRBJ1-2, with 7 bases fitting TRBD1. The CDR3 runs 15 residues. V was clipped by 1 base and J by 4 bases; unmatched bases: 6. Germline V gene sequence: CDR1 LGHNT, CDR2 FRNRAP. CDR3 in DNA: TGTGCTAGTGGTTTGGGGGACAGAGTTATCTATGGCTACACCTTC. Its translation is CASGLGDRVIYGYTF. Filled out from reference TRBV12-5 and TRBJ1-2, the complete variable domain reads DARVTQTPRHKVTEMGQEVTMRCQPILGHNTVFWYRQTMMQGLELLAYFRNRAPLDDSGMPKDRFSAEMPDATLATLKIQPSEPRDSAVYFCASGLGDRVIYGYTFGSGTRLTVV.

The genes are TRBV2 and TRBJ1-5, with D unclear. V shed 1 base and J shed 2 bases, with 9 bases lying between them. Germline CDR1 and CDR2: SNHLY and FYNNEI. The CDR3 is made up of 15 amino acids. This chain's CDR3 is CASSEGPPRNQPQHF. In DNA, the CDR3 is TGTGCCAGCAGTGAAGGCCCCCCCCGCAATCAGCCCCAGCATTTT.